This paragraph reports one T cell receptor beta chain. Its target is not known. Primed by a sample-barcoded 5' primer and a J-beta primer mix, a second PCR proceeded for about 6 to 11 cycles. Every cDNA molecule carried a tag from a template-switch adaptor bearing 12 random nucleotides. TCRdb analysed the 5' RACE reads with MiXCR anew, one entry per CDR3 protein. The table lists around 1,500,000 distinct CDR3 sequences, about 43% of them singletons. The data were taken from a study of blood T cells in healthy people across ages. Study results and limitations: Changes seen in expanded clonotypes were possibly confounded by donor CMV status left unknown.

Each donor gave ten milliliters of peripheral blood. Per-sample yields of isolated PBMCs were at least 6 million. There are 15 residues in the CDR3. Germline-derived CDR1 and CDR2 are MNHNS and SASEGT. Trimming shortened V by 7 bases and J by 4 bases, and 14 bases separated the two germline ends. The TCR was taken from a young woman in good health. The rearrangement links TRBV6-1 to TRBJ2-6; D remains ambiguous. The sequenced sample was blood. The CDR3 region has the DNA TGTGCCAGCATTCCCGTTCTCGGCGGGGCCAACGTCCTGACTTTC. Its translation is CASIPVLGGANVLTF.